This T cell receptor (beta chain) was captured by sequencing in a study of blood T cell repertoires in COVID-19. For the study at large: COVID-19 samples, acute and convalescent, were from the United States, Italy and Spain. PBMCs, B-cell-depleted T cells, or T cells were the source of the cDNA or gDNA that made up the material.

The assay was immunoSEQ multiplex PCR, and TCRdb's table has in-frame clones only and misses some. Of around 160,000 clones in the sample, about four fifths were seen once. Looked up from germline, CDR1 is LNHDA and CDR2 is SQIVND (reference sequence). The CDR3 length is 15 residues. Trimming removed 11 bases from V and 1 base from J, with 20 bases in between. The specimen sequenced was peripheral blood. The receptor was isolated from a human donor with acute or convalescent COVID-19. The donor label of this sample is uncertain. This chain uses TRBV19 with TRBJ1-1; possible D gene TRBD1, 6 bases. CDR3 residues: CAEGRTGLKNTEAFF. Here the CDR3 DNA reads TGTGCCGAGGGGCGAACAGGGTTGAAGAACACTGAAGCTTTCTTT.